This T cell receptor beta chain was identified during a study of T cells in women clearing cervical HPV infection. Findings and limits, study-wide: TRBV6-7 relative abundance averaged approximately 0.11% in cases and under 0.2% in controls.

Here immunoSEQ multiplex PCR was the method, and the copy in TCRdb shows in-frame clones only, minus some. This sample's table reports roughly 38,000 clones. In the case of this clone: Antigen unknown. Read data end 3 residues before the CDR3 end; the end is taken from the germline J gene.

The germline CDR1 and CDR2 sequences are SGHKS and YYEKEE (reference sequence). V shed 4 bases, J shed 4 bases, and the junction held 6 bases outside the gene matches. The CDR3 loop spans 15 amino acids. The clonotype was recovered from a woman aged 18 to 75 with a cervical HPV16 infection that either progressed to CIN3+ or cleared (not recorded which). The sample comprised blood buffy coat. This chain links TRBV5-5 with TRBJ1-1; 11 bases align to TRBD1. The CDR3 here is CASSTAGTGGTEAFF. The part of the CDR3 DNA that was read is TGTGCCAGCAGCACAGCCGGGACAGGGGGCACTGAA.